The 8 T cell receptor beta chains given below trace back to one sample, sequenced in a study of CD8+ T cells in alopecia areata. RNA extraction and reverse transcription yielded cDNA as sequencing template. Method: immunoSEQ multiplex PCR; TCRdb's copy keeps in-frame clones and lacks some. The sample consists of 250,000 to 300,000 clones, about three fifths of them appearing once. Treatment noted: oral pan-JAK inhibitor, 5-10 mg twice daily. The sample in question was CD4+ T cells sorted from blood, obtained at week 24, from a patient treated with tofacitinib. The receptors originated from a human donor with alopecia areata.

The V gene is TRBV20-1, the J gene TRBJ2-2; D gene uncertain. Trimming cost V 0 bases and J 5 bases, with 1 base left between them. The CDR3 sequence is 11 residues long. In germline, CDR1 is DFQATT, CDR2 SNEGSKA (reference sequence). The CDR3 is CSARETGELFF. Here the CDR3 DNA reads TGCAGTGCTAGAGAAACCGGGGAGCTGTTTTTT.

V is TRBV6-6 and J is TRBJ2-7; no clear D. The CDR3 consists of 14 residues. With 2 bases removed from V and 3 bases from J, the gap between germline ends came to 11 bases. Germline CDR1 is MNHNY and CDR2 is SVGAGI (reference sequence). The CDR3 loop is CASSYQSRDYEQYF. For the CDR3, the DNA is TGTGCCAGCAGTTACCAAAGCAGAGACTACGAGCAGTACTTC.

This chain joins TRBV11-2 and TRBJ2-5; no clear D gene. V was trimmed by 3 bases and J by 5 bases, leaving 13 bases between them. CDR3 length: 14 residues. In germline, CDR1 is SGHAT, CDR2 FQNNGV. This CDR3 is CASSLNGAGETQYF. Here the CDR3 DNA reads TGTGCCAGCAGCTTGAACGGAGCCGGCGAGACCCAGTACTTC.

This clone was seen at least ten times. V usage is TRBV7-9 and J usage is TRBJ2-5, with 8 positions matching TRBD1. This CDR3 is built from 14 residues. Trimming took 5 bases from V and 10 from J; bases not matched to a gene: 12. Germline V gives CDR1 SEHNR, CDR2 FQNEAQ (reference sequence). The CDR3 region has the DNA TGTGCCAGCAGCCAGGACAGGGAGTTCGCCTACCAGTACTTC. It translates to CASSQDREFAYQYF.

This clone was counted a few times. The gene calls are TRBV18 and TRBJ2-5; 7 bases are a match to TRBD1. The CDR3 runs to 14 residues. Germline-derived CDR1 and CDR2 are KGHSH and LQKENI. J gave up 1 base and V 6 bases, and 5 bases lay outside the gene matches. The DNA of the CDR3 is TGTGCCAGCTCGGGCCGGACAGGCCAAGAGACCCAGTACTTC. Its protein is CASSGRTGQETQYF.

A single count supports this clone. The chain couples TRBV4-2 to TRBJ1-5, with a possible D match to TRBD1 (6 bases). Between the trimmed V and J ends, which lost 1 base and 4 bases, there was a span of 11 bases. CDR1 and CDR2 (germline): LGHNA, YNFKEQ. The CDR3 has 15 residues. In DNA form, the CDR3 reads TGTGCCAGCAGCCAAGGGGGGCAGGTAAATCAGCCCCAGCATTTT. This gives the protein CASSQGGQVNQPQHF.

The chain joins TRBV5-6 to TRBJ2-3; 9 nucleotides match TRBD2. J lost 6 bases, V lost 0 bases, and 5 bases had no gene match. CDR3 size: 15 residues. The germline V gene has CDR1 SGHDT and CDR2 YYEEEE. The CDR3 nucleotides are TGTGCCAGCAGCTTGGATGGACTAGCGATCGATACGCAGTATTTT. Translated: CASSLDGLAIDTQYF. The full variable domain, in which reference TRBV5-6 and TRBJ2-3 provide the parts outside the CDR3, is DAGVTQSPTHLIKTRGQQVTLRCSPKSGHDTVSWYQQALGQGPQFIFQYYEEEERQRGNFPDRFSGHQFPNYSSELNVNALLLGDSALYLCASSLDGLAIDTQYFGPGTRLTVL.

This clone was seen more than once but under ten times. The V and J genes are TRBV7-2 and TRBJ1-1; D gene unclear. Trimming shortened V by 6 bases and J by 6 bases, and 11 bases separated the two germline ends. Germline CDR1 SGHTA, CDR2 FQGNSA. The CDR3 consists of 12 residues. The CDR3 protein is CASSLYVPEAFF. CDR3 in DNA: TGTGCCAGCAGTTTATATGTTCCTGAAGCTTTCTTT.